This T cell receptor (beta chain) derives from a study of memory CD4+ T cells and cytomegalovirus serostatus. Turning to this clone: Mismatch with germline at one junction end may stem from a read error.

CDR3 length: 11 residues. Germline values: CDR1 SGHRS, CDR2 YFSETQ. The sort gate was single viable CD3+CD4+CD8-CD45RO+ cells for memory CD4+ T cells. The repertoire was sequenced with immunoSEQ multiplex PCR; TCRdb's copy has only in-frame clones and lacks some. The sample lists 35,000 to 45,000 clones; around 75% were seen once. The material sequenced was memory CD4+ T cells from blood. This receptor was taken from an adult in good health and CMV-seronegative. The chain is built from TRBV5-1 and TRBJ2-7; TRBD1 matches 7 bases. The CDR3 coding sequence is TGCGCCAGCAGCTTGGTGGGGACAGTCAATTTC. It codes for CASSLVGTVNF.